This is a list of T cell receptor beta chains from one sample in a study of blood T cell repertoires in COVID-19. TCRdb's table, derived via immunoSEQ multiplex PCR, lists solely in-frame clones and lacks some. The sample consists of 310,000 or so clones, roughly 90% of them appearing once. The specimen sequenced was PBMCs or T cells enriched from blood (not recorded which). The receptors were gathered from a woman aged 18-35 years with acute COVID-19. The CDR3 runs from the conserved cysteine through the conserved F or W. The order of the fields is D gene, V gene, clone size, J gene, CDR3 protein, CDR3 DNA. A D gene is named only where the DNA matches it firmly. Expanded clones get a size class; other rows say once, few or many, or leave the size out.

>NA|TRBV24-1|NA|TRBJ1-1
CATSARDTTEAFF
TGTGCCACCAGTGCCCGGGACACCACTGAAGCTTTCTTT
>NA|TRBV5-1|NA|TRBJ1-5
CASSGTEGGSNSQPQHF
TGCGCCAGCAGCGGGACCGAGGGGGGGAGTAACAGTCAGCCCCAGCATTTT
>TRBD2|TRBV7-2|NA|TRBJ2-5
CASSLWERGVSGKQETQYF
TGTGCCAGCAGCTTATGGGAAAGGGGTGTAAGCGGGAAACAAGAGACCCAGTACTTC
>TRBD1|TRBV7-3|NA|TRBJ1-1
CASSLNPDRKNTEAFF
TGTGCCAGCAGCTTAAATCCGGACAGGAAGAACACTGAAGCTTTCTTT
>NA|TRBV6-5|NA|TRBJ2-5
CASREKGVIRETQYF
TGTGCCAGCAGGGAGAAGGGGGTAATTAGGGAGACCCAGTACTTC
>TRBD1|TRBV11-3|NA|TRBJ2-7
CASSGTGDYEQYF
TGTGCCAGCTCGGGGACAGGGGACTACGAGCAGTACTTC
>TRBD2|TRBV18|few|TRBJ2-2
CASSPIIAGNTGELFF
TGTGCCAGCTCACCAATCATAGCGGGGAACACCGGGGAGCTGTTTTTT
>NA|TRBV15|NA|TRBJ1-1
CATSRVLGPGKDTEAFF
TGTGCCACCAGCAGAGTCCTGGGGCCGGGTAAGGACACTGAAGCTTTCTTT
>NA|TRBV3-1/TRBV3-2|once|TRBJ2-4
CASSPGILKNIQYF
TGTGCCAGCAGCCCAGGGATTCTTAAAAACATTCAGTACTTC
>TRBD1|TRBV12-3/TRBV12-4|once|TRBJ2-3
CASSEQGADTQYF
TGTGCCAGCAGCGAGCAGGGGGCAGATACGCAGTATTTT
>TRBD1|TRBV7-9|few|TRBJ1-5
CASSLMRWRGRHQPQHF
TGTGCCAGCAGCTTAATGCGGTGGAGGGGGCGTCATCAGCCCCAGCATTTT
>NA|TRBV28|NA|TRBJ1-4
CASTYRGILNEKLFF
TGTGCCAGCACCTACCGGGGGATCCTTAATGAAAAACTGTTTTTT
>TRBD1|TRBV15|NA|TRBJ2-1
CATSRGGKTGSKYNEQFF
TGTGCCACCAGCAGAGGGGGTAAGACAGGGTCGAAGTACAATGAGCAGTTCTTC
>TRBD1|TRBV15|NA|TRBJ2-7
CATSSYRGVYEQYF
TGTGCCACCAGCAGTTACAGGGGAGTCTACGAGCAGTACTTC
>TRBD2|TRBV7-3|NA|TRBJ2-2
CASSSGLSTGELFF
TGTGCCAGCAGCTCGGGACTATCGACCGGGGAGCTGTTTTTT
>TRBD1|TRBV11-2|NA|TRBJ1-5
CASSLGDSLNQPQHF
TGTGCCAGCAGCTTAGGGGACAGTCTCAATCAGCCCCAGCATTTT
>NA|TRBV10-1|once|TRBJ2-7
CASSGPPNSHEQYF
TGCGCCAGCAGTGGTCCCCCTAACAGCCACGAGCAGTACTTC
>TRBD2|TRBV5-5|few|TRBJ2-3
CASSEGLALSTDTQYF
TGTGCCAGCAGCGAGGGACTAGCCCTTAGCACAGATACGCAGTATTTT
>NA|TRBV3-1/TRBV3-2|NA|TRBJ2-7
CASSLQHYEQYF
TGTGCCAGCAGCCTACAGCACTACGAGCAGTACTTC
>TRBD2|TRBV18|NA|TRBJ2-3
CASSTTSGMGTDTQYF
TGTGCCAGCTCGACTACTAGCGGGATGGGCACAGATACGCAGTATTTT
>NA|TRBV10-2|NA|TRBJ2-5
CASSESGLGQGEETQYF
TGCGCCAGCAGTGAGTCCGGCTTAGGGCAGGGCGAGGAGACCCAGTACTTC
>NA|TRBV7-2|NA|TRBJ2-3
CASSYVTDTQYF
TGTGCCAGCAGCTATGTAACAGATACGCAGTATTTT
>NA|TRBV29-1|NA|TRBJ2-3
CSVIGIVTGTDTQYF
TGCAGCGTAATCGGGATCGTAACGGGCACAGATACGCAGTATTTT
>NA|TRBV21-1|NA|TRBJ1-2
CARRGGNYGYTF
TGTGCCAGAAGGGGGGGTAACTATGGCTACACCTTC
>NA|TRBV19|NA|TRBJ1-2
CASSIGRARGYTF
TGTGCCAGTAGTATTGGCAGGGCCCGTGGCTACACCTTC
>NA|TRBV13|NA|TRBJ1-1
CASSLGTQGSTEAFF
TGTGCCAGCAGCTTAGGGACACAGGGTTCCACTGAAGCTTTCTTT
>NA|TRBV24-1|once|TRBJ2-3
CATSGPTASTDTQYF
TGTGCCACCAGTGGGCCGACAGCTAGCACAGATACGCAGTATTTT
>TRBD2|TRBV19|NA|TRBJ2-7
CASSSGLAEAYEQYF
TGTGCCAGTAGTTCAGGACTAGCTGAAGCCTACGAGCAGTACTTC